The subject of this entry is one T cell receptor (beta chain). This entry belongs to a study of blood T cell repertoires in COVID-19. Overall study: Acute-phase and convalescent COVID-19 samples originated in the United States, Italy and Spain. Sample material is recorded as cDNA or gDNA derived from T cells, B-cell-depleted T cells, or PBMCs.

Original handling: How many nucleated cells were present was estimated from reference gene primer amplification. Only in-frame clones appear in the TCRdb table, and some are missing; sequencing was by immunoSEQ multiplex PCR. V, J and clone size are those of that table, while D and trimming were read from the DNA. The repertoire holds some 120,000 clones, with 85% as singletons. V gave up 2 bases and J gave up 7 bases, with 11 bases separating them. This CDR3 is built from 13 residues. Germline CDR1 LNHDA, CDR2 SQIVND (reference sequence). The sample taken for sequencing was peripheral blood. The chain links TRBV19 to TRBJ2-5, with a tentative D call TRBD1 (5 bases). The receptor comes from a man older than 75 with active or convalescent COVID-19. CDR3 in DNA: TGTGCCAGTAGTATACAGGACAAGGGGACCCAGTACTTC. Translated: CASSIQDKGTQYF.